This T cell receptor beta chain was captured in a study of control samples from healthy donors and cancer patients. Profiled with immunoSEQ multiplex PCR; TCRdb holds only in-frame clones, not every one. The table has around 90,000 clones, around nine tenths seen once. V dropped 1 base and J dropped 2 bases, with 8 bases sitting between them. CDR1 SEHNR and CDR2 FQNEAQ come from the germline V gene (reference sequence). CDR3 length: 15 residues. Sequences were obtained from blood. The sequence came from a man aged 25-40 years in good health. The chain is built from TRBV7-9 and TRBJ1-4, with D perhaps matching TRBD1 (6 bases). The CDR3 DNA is TGTGCCAGCAGCTTAGGAGGGGGGACTAATGAAAAACTGTTTTTT. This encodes CASSLGGGTNEKLFF.